Listed below are T cell receptor beta chains from one sample, sequenced in a study of blood T cell repertoires in COVID-19. Profiling relied on immunoSEQ multiplex PCR, and the TCRdb table lists in-frame clones only, not all of them. In the table there are roughly 220,000 clones, approximately 90% of which are singletons. Material for sequencing was peripheral blood. These receptors all stem from a woman in her forties or fifties with COVID-19, enrolled during active disease. CDR3s include the opening cysteine and the closing phenylalanine or tryptophan. The order of the fields is clone size, V gene, D gene, J gene, CDR3 protein, CDR3 DNA. D genes are given only for firm matches. Clone size is shown for a subset of rows, as once, few, many or a class of expanded clone.

-,TRBV5-4,-,TRBJ2-2,CASSPRIGRGSGELFF,TGTGCCAGCAGCCCGAGGATAGGAAGAGGGTCCGGGGAGCTGTTTTTT
-,TRBV6-6,-,TRBJ1-2,CASITGRNYGYTF,TGTGCCAGCATCACGGGTCGGAACTATGGCTACACCTTC
-,TRBV5-1,-,TRBJ2-3,CASSLAGLQADTQYF,TGCGCCAGCAGCTTGGCGGGACTCCAGGCGGATACGCAGTATTTT
-,TRBV11-3,TRBD1,TRBJ2-1,CASSFDRDSYNEQFF,TGTGCCAGCAGCTTCGACAGGGACTCCTACAATGAGCAGTTCTTC
-,TRBV12-5,-,TRBJ2-3,CASVISGGTDTQYF,TGTGCTAGTGTTATTAGTGGAGGCACAGATACGCAGTATTTT
once,TRBV2,TRBD1,TRBJ1-5,CASRGDSALGWSNQPQHF,TGTGCCAGCAGGGGGGACAGCGCATTGGGTTGGAGCAATCAGCCCCAGCATTTT
-,TRBV12-3/TRBV12-4,-,TRBJ1-3,CASSLTGTGTIYF,TGTGCCAGCAGTTTAACAGGGACCGGCACCATATATTTT
-,TRBV2,-,TRBJ1-1,CASSETGTTEAFF,TGTGCCAGCAGTGAAACAGGGACCACTGAAGCTTTCTTT
-,TRBV7-2,-,TRBJ2-1,CASSQSGSGEQFF,TGTGCCAGCAGCCAAAGTGGGTCGGGTGAGCAGTTCTTC
-,TRBV28,-,TRBJ1-3,CASSFSGFGNTIYF,TGTGCCAGCAGTTTTTCAGGGTTCGGAAACACCATATATTTT
-,TRBV18,TRBD1,TRBJ2-7,CASSPPEGTGDHEQYF,TGTGCCAGCTCACCACCCGAGGGGACAGGGGACCACGAGCAGTACTTC
-,TRBV2,TRBD1,TRBJ2-2,CARRQGSGELFF,TGTGCCAGGAGACAGGGTTCCGGGGAGCTGTTTTTT
-,TRBV27,TRBD1,TRBJ1-4,CASSPGQGPNEKLFF,TGTGCCAGCAGTCCCGGACAGGGCCCTAATGAAAAACTGTTTTTT
-,TRBV2,-,TRBJ1-5,CASSELLGGSGNQPQHF,TGTGCCAGCAGTGAATTACTGGGGGGTTCAGGCAATCAGCCCCAGCATTTT
-,TRBV5-5,-,TRBJ2-3,CASSLAYREGRDTDTQYF,TGTGCCAGCAGCTTGGCCTACAGGGAGGGGAGGGACACAGATACGCAGTATTTT
-,TRBV2,-,TRBJ1-1,CASSRLRNTEAFF,TGTGCCAGCAGTCGCTTGAGGAACACTGAAGCTTTCTTT
-,TRBV28,-,TRBJ1-5,CASSSQGLNQPQHF,TGTGCCAGCAGCTCTCAGGGTTTGAACCAGCCCCAGCATTTT
-,TRBV5-1,TRBD1,TRBJ1-2,CASSLGSGQGRGYTF,TGCGCCAGCAGCTTGGGGAGCGGACAGGGGAGAGGCTACACCTTC
-,TRBV5-1,-,TRBJ1-2,CASSLYESNYGYTF,TGCGCCAGCAGCTTGTATGAGTCTAACTATGGCTACACCTTC
-,TRBV29-1,-,TRBJ2-3,CSVFPTDTQYF,TGCAGCGTTTTTCCAACAGATACGCAGTATTTT
-,TRBV13,TRBD1,TRBJ1-6,CASSRDRGRVFDNSPLHF,TGTGCCAGCAGCCGGGACAGGGGGCGCGTCTTCGATAATTCACCCCTCCACTTT
-,TRBV9,TRBD1,TRBJ1-4,CASSAGQSNEKLFF,TGTGCCAGCAGCGCGGGACAGAGTAATGAAAAACTGTTTTTT
-,TRBV6-6,TRBD2,TRBJ2-7,CASSFLAESYEQYF,TGTGCCAGCAGTTTTCTAGCGGAGTCCTACGAGCAGTACTTC
few,TRBV10-2,TRBD1,TRBJ2-2,CASLDRPTNTGELFF,TGCGCCAGCCTGGACAGGCCTACGAACACCGGGGAGCTGTTTTTT
-,TRBV19,-,TRBJ1-1,CASSAGTSLRWTEAFF,TGTGCCAGTAGTGCCGGGACATCCCTTAGGTGGACTGAAGCTTTCTTT
once,TRBV27,TRBD1,TRBJ2-2,CASSSSGTGITGELFF,TGTGCCAGCAGTTCCTCCGGGACAGGGATCACCGGGGAGCTGTTTTTT
-,TRBV5-1,-,TRBJ2-3,CASKQQGWADTQYF,TGCGCCAGCAAACAACAGGGATGGGCAGATACGCAGTATTTT
-,TRBV10-2,TRBD2,TRBJ2-1,CASMGTTYNEQFF,TGCGCCAGCATGGGGACTACCTACAATGAGCAGTTCTTC
-,TRBV5-1,-,TRBJ1-2,CASSSTPGNYGYTF,TGCGCCAGCAGCTCCACTCCGGGAAACTATGGCTACACCTTC
-,TRBV18,TRBD1,TRBJ1-5,CASSPGQGGGQPQHF,TGTGCCAGCTCACCGGGACAGGGAGGAGGTCAGCCCCAGCATTTT
-,TRBV19,TRBD1,TRBJ1-4,CASSTTGVYEKLFF,TGTGCCAGTAGTACGACAGGGGTTTATGAAAAACTGTTTTTT
-,TRBV6-5,TRBD2,TRBJ2-1,CASTPQRGGVNEQFF,TGTGCCAGCACCCCCCAGCGGGGGGGAGTCAATGAGCAGTTCTTC
-,TRBV11-2,TRBD1,TRBJ1-1,CASSLGAGGKNTEAFF,TGTGCCAGCAGCTTAGGGGCAGGGGGGAAGAACACTGAAGCTTTCTTT
-,TRBV19,-,TRBJ1-1,CASRPGRWTEAFF,TGTGCCAGTAGACCGGGGAGGTGGACTGAAGCTTTCTTT
few,TRBV5-1,-,TRBJ2-6,CASSLGHSGANVLTF,TGCGCCAGCAGCTTGGGACACTCTGGGGCCAACGTCCTGACTTTC
-,TRBV18,TRBD1,TRBJ1-1,CASSPRLQGGHTEAFF,TGTGCCAGCTCACCACGATTACAGGGGGGGCACACTGAAGCTTTCTTT